This T cell receptor beta chain is drawn from a study of cytomegalovirus exposure and HLA in healthy donors. Turning to the study itself: The roughly 110 validation repertoires matched the 666 first-cohort repertoires in platform, a later analysis reported.

TCRdb's table, derived via immunoSEQ multiplex PCR, lists solely in-frame clones and lacks some. The table shows approximately 120,000 clones, with roughly 90% occurring only once. CDR3 length: 13 amino acids. Germline V gene sequence: CDR1 SGHRS, CDR2 YFSETQ. V lost 2 bases, J lost 4 bases, and 10 bases lay in between. Study results and limitations: For cytomegalovirus status, the classifier reportedly gave diagnoses with high specificity and sensitivity. Usually a TCR sequence was rare, but some public TCRs were found in many donors. Some TCR beta chains (about 170 of them) were listed as cytomegalovirus-associated.

Concerning this clone itself: Antigen: not known.

Sequenced material: PBMCs. This chain joins TRBV5-1 and TRBJ2-7, with D possibly matching TRBD1 (6 bases). This receptor was taken from a young woman in good health and CMV-seronegative. DNA for the CDR3: TGCGCCAGCAGCTTCGACAGGTTATACGAGCAGTACTTC. This translates into CASSFDRLYEQYF.